The next 10 T cell receptor beta chains were all read from a single sample in a study of a mutant IDH1 vaccine in newly diagnosed glioma. Produced via immunoSEQ multiplex PCR; TCRdb's table is partial and in-frame only. This table has 35,000 to 40,000 clones, roughly 92% appearing once. This sample's time point: baseline, week 1 (first vaccination visit). Treatment described: pre-vaccination baseline after standard-of-care therapy. Here the sequenced sample was PBMCs, taken from a glioma patient treated with radiotherapy, temozolomide or both. These receptors came from a man between 18 and 29 years old with glioma.

V is TRBV5-6 and J is TRBJ2-2; 15 bases line up with TRBD2. Trimming removed 0 bases from V and 5 bases from J; junction bases left unmatched: 5. The germline V gene encodes CDR1 SGHDT and CDR2 YYEEEE. CDR3 size: 18 residues. The CDR3: CASSLGTSGRARTGELFF. The DNA for the CDR3 is TGTGCCAGCAGCTTGGGGACTAGCGGGAGGGCCAGAACCGGGGAGCTGTTTTTT.

The gene calls are TRBV9 and TRBJ1-2, with D maybe TRBD1 (5 bases). Trimming stripped 0 bases from V and 2 bases from J, with 8 bases between. CDR3 length: 14 amino acids. Germline V gives CDR1 SGDLS, CDR2 YYNGEE. DNA of the CDR3: TGTGCCAGCAGCGTAGGGGGGATGAACTATGGCTACACCTTC. Translated: CASSVGGMNYGYTF.

This clone was seen once. The chain joins TRBV4-3 to TRBJ2-7; 7 bases are shared with TRBD1. This CDR3 comprises 14 residues. Germline lookup yields CDR1 LGHNA and CDR2 YSLEER. With V trimmed by 4 bases and J by 7 bases, 10 bases remained unmatched. CDR3 protein: CASSPRDRGEEQYF. The CDR3 DNA sequence: TGCGCCAGCAGCCCCCGGGACAGAGGTGAGGAGCAGTACTTC.

This chain uses TRBV2 with TRBJ1-2, with D perhaps TRBD1 (6 bases). The CDR3 runs to 13 residues. Germline CDR1 reads SNHLY; CDR2 reads FYNNEI. The V end was cut by 6 bases, the J end by 4 bases, with 12 bases between. As DNA, the CDR3 is TGTGCCAGCAGCGCAACAGGGATCTATGGCTACACCTTC. It codes for CASSATGIYGYTF. The full variable domain, with the rest looked up from reference TRBV2 and TRBJ1-2, is EPEVTQTPSHQVTQMGQEVILRCVPISNHLYFYWYRQILGQKVEFLVSFYNNEISEKSEIFDDQFSVERPDGSNFTLKIRSTKLEDSAMYFCASSATGIYGYTFGSGTRLTVV.

The rearrangement links TRBV4-3 to TRBJ2-7; D might be TRBD2 (6 bases). Germline V gene data show CDR1 as LGHNA and CDR2 as YSLEER. V was shortened by 0 bases and J by 3 bases, with 12 bases between the two germline ends. The CDR3 has 15 amino acids. For the CDR3, the DNA is TGCGCCAGCAGCCAAGATAGGGCGGGAAACTACGAGCAGTACTTC. Protein sequence: CASSQDRAGNYEQYF.

This chain joins TRBV15 and TRBJ1-4; 9 bases align to TRBD1. V gave up 5 bases and J gave up 8 bases; unmatched junction bases: 6. This CDR3 comprises 14 residues. Germline-derived CDR1 and CDR2 are LNHNV and YYDKDF (reference sequence). The CDR3 sequence: CATSDRTGVEKLFF. The CDR3 DNA reads as TGTGCCACCAGCGACCGGACAGGGGTAGAAAAACTGTTTTTT.

The chain has TRBV19 and TRBJ2-7; D is ambiguous. Germline V gene lookup returns CDR1 LNHDA and CDR2 SQIVND (reference sequence). V was clipped by 5 bases and J by 0 bases, with 14 bases between them. The CDR3 sequence is 15 residues long. CDR3 nucleotide sequence: TGTGCCAGTAGTCCCGCCGGGCTCCACTCCTACGAGCAGTACTTC. Translating gives CASSPAGLHSYEQYF.

The rearrangement uses TRBV5-1 and TRBJ2-3; possible D gene TRBD1, 5 bases. Trimming took 0 bases from V and 6 from J, leaving 14 bases between them. Germline V lookup: CDR1 SGHRS, CDR2 YFSETQ. This CDR3 spans 15 amino acids. CDR3 in DNA: TGCGCCAGCAGCTTGGGGTACGACAGTGACGATACGCAGTATTTT. Encoded protein: CASSLGYDSDDTQYF. Filled out from reference TRBV5-1 and TRBJ2-3, the complete variable domain reads KAGVTQTPRYLIKTRGQQVTLSCSPISGHRSVSWYQQTPGQGLQFLFEYFSETQRNKGNFPGRFSGRQFSNSRSEMNVSTLELGDSALYLCASSLGYDSDDTQYFGPGTRLTVL.

The rearrangement links TRBV9 to TRBJ1-1; 7 bases match TRBD1. V dropped 3 bases and J dropped 2; count of bases not matched to a gene: 4. CDR1 is SGDLS and CDR2 is YYNGEE in the germline V gene. CDR3 length equals 14 residues. DNA of the CDR3: TGTGCCAGCAGCGCCTACAGGGGTAACACTGAAGCTTTCTTT. It encodes CASSAYRGNTEAFF.

The genes are TRBV9 and TRBJ2-6; 10 bases fit TRBD2. Germline lookup yields CDR1 SGDLS and CDR2 YYNGEE. The length of the CDR3 is 18 residues. V was pared by 2 bases and J by 4 bases, with 9 bases of the junction left unmatched. CDR3 bases: TGTGCCAGCAGCGTGCAAGCGGGAGGGCCACCCGGGGCCAACGTCCTGACTTTC. This codes for CASSVQAGGPPGANVLTF.